The rows below give T cell receptor beta chains drawn from one sample of a study of T-cell memory formation after mild COVID-19. TCRdb re-called the 5' RACE reads with MiXCR, one entry per CDR3 protein. The sample comprises 350,000 or so distinct CDR3 sequences, under 15% of which are singletons, and about a fifth rests with the top ten. The sample taken for sequencing was PBMCs or a T cell subset sorted from them (not recorded which). The receptor set was obtained from a man younger than 30 who had mild COVID-19 (a few samples of this study predate the infection). Cell type and time point are not known. Each CDR3 is given with its conserved first and last residue. Each record gives: clone size, D gene, J gene, V gene, CDR3 DNA, CDR3 protein. A D gene is named only where the DNA matches it firmly. Clone size is stated in some rows and not others, as once, few, many or a class when expanded.

NA,NA,TRBJ1-2,TRBV5-1,TGCGCCAGCAGCTTGGGTGGGGACTTGTTCTATGGCTACACCTTC,CASSLGGDLFYGYTF
NA,TRBD1,TRBJ1-1,TRBV5-1,TGCGCCAGCAGCCAGGGACAGGCGAACACTGAAGCTTTCTTT,CASSQGQANTEAFF
NA,NA,TRBJ2-3,TRBV12-3/TRBV12-4,TGTGCCAGCAGTTTGGGGGGACAGACGCAGTATTTT,CASSLGGQTQYF
NA,TRBD1,TRBJ2-1,TRBV5-1,TGCGCCAGCAGCCCCGGGACAGGGGGAGATGAGCAGTTCTTC,CASSPGTGGDEQFF
NA,TRBD2,TRBJ2-1,TRBV6-1,TGTGCCAGCAGTCCATTCCGGGGGGGCGACGACAATGAGCAGTTCTTC,CASSPFRGGDDNEQFF
NA,NA,TRBJ2-1,TRBV10-1,TGCGCCAGCGCGGGTGACAATGAGCAGTTCTTC,CASAGDNEQFF
NA,NA,TRBJ2-3,TRBV7-2,TGTGCCAGCACCCCGCGGACCCGGGCAGATACGCAGTATTTT,CASTPRTRADTQYF
few,NA,TRBJ2-6,TRBV6-1,TGTGCCAGCAGTGACCCGGACATGTTAATAATCTCTGGGGCCAACGTCCTGACTTTC,CASSDPDMLIISGANVLTF
many,TRBD2,TRBJ2-1,TRBV4-3,TGCGCCAGCAGCCAAGATCGCTCTAGCGGTGGGAATGAGCAGTTCTTC,CASSQDRSSGGNEQFF
NA,TRBD1,TRBJ2-2,TRBV7-6,TGTGCCAGCAGCCTCAGGGGGATCTCGAACACCGGGGAGCTGTTTTTT,CASSLRGISNTGELFF
few,TRBD2,TRBJ2-3,TRBV20-1,TGCAGTGCTAGAGTGGGGGGGACAGATACGCAGTATTTT,CSARVGGTDTQYF
NA,NA,TRBJ2-3,TRBV18,TGTGCCAGCTCACCAACAAGATCAGATACGCAGTATTTT,CASSPTRSDTQYF
few,NA,TRBJ2-1,TRBV18,TGTGCCAGCTCAGGCCCCCTGAGCTCCTACAATGAGCAGTTCTTC,CASSGPLSSYNEQFF
few,NA,TRBJ1-5,TRBV12-3/TRBV12-4,TGTGCCAGCAGTTTAGGGAGAGCGCAGCCCCAGCATTTT,CASSLGRAQPQHF
many,NA,TRBJ1-2,TRBV7-2,TGTGCCAGCAGCTTAGACTATGGCTACACCTTC,CASSLDYGYTF
many,TRBD1,TRBJ1-2,TRBV29-1,TGCAGCGGAAAATCCGGACAGGGCGATGGCTACACCTTC,CSGKSGQGDGYTF
NA,NA,TRBJ2-5,TRBV4-1,TGCGCCAGCAGCCCCCTGAGGGATCAAGAGACCCAGTACTTC,CASSPLRDQETQYF
NA,TRBD1,TRBJ1-1,TRBV5-1,TGCGCCAGCTCCCCCTGGACAGGGGCGTCGAACACTGAAGCTTTCTTT,CASSPWTGASNTEAFF
NA,NA,TRBJ2-7,TRBV20-1,TGCAGTGCTAGAGTCGCGGAAGGGGTATACGAGCAGTACTTC,CSARVAEGVYEQYF
many,NA,TRBJ2-5,TRBV25-1,TGTGCCAGCAGCGCGATCGCGACCGAAGAGACCCAGTACTTC,CASSAIATEETQYF
few,NA,TRBJ2-3,TRBV24-1,TGTGCCACCAGGACAGATACGCAGTATTTT,CATRTDTQYF
few,NA,TRBJ1-5,TRBV6-6,TGTGCCAGCACCTTCGGGGACCAGCCCCAGCATTTT,CASTFGDQPQHF
NA,NA,TRBJ2-2,TRBV9,TGTGCCAGCACCCGCGGGACAGACCCCACCGGGGAGCTGTTTTTT,CASTRGTDPTGELFF
once,NA,TRBJ1-2,TRBV6-1,TGTGCCGGACGGGCTGAGGCTCGCTATGGCTACACCTTC,CAGRAEARYGYTF
few,NA,TRBJ1-2,TRBV9,TGTGCCAGCAGCCCCCTGGGGGGGGACTATGGCTACACCTTC,CASSPLGGDYGYTF
NA,NA,TRBJ1-5,TRBV6-6,TGTGCCAGCAAGGGGGGGGCGGGCAATCAGCCCCAGCATTTT,CASKGGAGNQPQHF
NA,TRBD2,TRBJ2-5,TRBV7-2,TGTGCCAGCAGCTTAGCGCTAGAGCGGGGGGGATGGGAGACCCAGTACTTC,CASSLALERGGWETQYF
few,NA,TRBJ2-3,TRBV7-9,TGTGCCAGCAGCCGCGAGTCAGATACGCAGTATTTT,CASSRESDTQYF
NA,NA,TRBJ1-6,TRBV5-4,TGTGCCAGCAGCTTGGAGGATTCACCCCTCCACTTT,CASSLEDSPLHF
few,NA,TRBJ2-7,TRBV16,TGTGCCAGCAGCCGGACATTTTCCTACGAGCAGTACTTC,CASSRTFSYEQYF
few,NA,TRBJ2-1,TRBV4-3,TGCGCCAGCAGCCGGGTAGGAATGGACAATGAGCAGTTCTTC,CASSRVGMDNEQFF
NA,NA,TRBJ1-3,TRBV7-6,TGTGCCAGCAGCTTTCTTTCAGGGTACACTGGAAACACCATATATTTT,CASSFLSGYTGNTIYF